These T cell receptor beta chains were read from a single sample in a study of blood T cell repertoires in COVID-19. Sequencing was performed with immunoSEQ multiplex PCR; in TCRdb, only in-frame clones are kept and a portion is missing. In the table there are 100,000 to 150,000 clones, around nine tenths of which are singletons. Sequenced sample: peripheral blood. The receptor source for this set is a man between 60 and 75 years old with COVID-19, enrolled during active disease. The CDR3 runs from the conserved cysteine through the conserved F or W. A D gene is named only where the DNA matches it firmly. Only part of the rows carry a size: once, few, many, or a class if the clone is expanded.

clone size	V gene	J gene	D gene	CDR3 protein	CDR3 DNA
many	TRBV7-7	TRBJ2-2	TRBD1	CASSRGTGGDTGELFF	TGTGCTAGCAGCCGGGGGACAGGGGGTGACACCGGGGAGCTGTTTTTT
.	TRBV29-1	TRBJ2-1	.	CSVEDGRGINEQFF	TGCAGCGTTGAAGATGGTAGGGGGATCAATGAGCAGTTCTTC
.	TRBV5-1	TRBJ2-5	.	CASSLVGVGAQETQYF	TGCGCCAGCAGCTTGGTTGGGGTTGGGGCCCAAGAGACCCAGTACTTC
.	TRBV19	TRBJ2-7	TRBD2	CASSMTSGNYEQYF	TGTGCCAGTAGTATGACTAGCGGGAATTACGAGCAGTACTTC
.	TRBV5-1	TRBJ1-1	.	CASSLSGNPMNTEAFF	TGCGCCAGCAGCTTGTCGGGGAACCCAATGAACACTGAAGCTTTCTTT
.	TRBV7-3	TRBJ2-1	.	CASGDGGSYNEQFF	TGTGCCAGCGGGGACGGGGGTTCCTACAATGAGCAGTTCTTC
.	TRBV6-1	TRBJ1-1	TRBD1	CASSEYGRGLGTEAFF	TGTGCCAGCAGTGAATATGGCAGGGGGCTCGGGACTGAAGCTTTCTTT
.	TRBV18	TRBJ1-5	.	CASSPTENQPQHF	TGTGCCAGCTCACCAACAGAGAATCAGCCCCAGCATTTT
.	TRBV19	TRBJ1-2	.	CASKRLPRQANYGYTF	TGTGCCAGTAAAAGGTTGCCTCGACAGGCCAACTATGGCTACACCTTC
.	TRBV18	TRBJ1-2	TRBD1	CASSPGTGNHYGYTF	TGTGCCAGCTCACCAGGGACAGGGAACCACTATGGCTACACCTTC
.	TRBV2	TRBJ2-7	TRBD1	CASSLTGGAIKYF	TGTGCCAGCAGTTTAACAGGGGGCGCTATTAAGTACTTC
.	TRBV5-5	TRBJ1-1	.	CASSINTNTEAFF	TGTGCCAGCAGCATTAACACGAACACTGAAGCTTTCTTT
.	TRBV5-1	TRBJ2-7	TRBD2	CASSLPGTSGRSSSYEQYF	TGCGCCAGCAGCTTGCCGGGGACTAGCGGGAGAAGTAGCTCCTACGAGCAGTACTTC
.	TRBV7-3	TRBJ2-1	.	CASSLTGGYEQFF	TGTGCCAGCAGCTTAACAGGGGGTTATGAGCAGTTCTTC
.	TRBV7-2	TRBJ1-5	.	CASSLAGFVQPQHF	TGTGCCAGCAGCTTAGCCGGGTTTGTTCAGCCCCAGCATTTT
.	TRBV2	TRBJ1-2	TRBD1	CASSPGQRGGYTF	TGTGCCAGCAGTCCGGGACAGAGGGGTGGCTACACCTTC
.	TRBV4-1	TRBJ1-5	TRBD1	CASSQEPGQGLNQPQHF	TGCGCCAGCAGCCAAGAGCCTGGACAGGGGCTAAATCAGCCCCAGCATTTT